Listed below are T cell receptor beta chains from one sample, sequenced in a study of CD8+ T cells in alopecia areata. Sequenced by immunoSEQ multiplex PCR; TCRdb stores in-frame clones only, minus some. The table shows about 180,000 clones, with approximately 50% occurring only once. The sequencing used CD8+ T cells sorted from blood, collected at roughly week 52, from a patient treated with tofacitinib. The receptors originated from a human donor with alopecia areata. The CDR3 runs from the conserved cysteine through the conserved F or W. Fields, in order: clone size, V gene, D gene, J gene, CDR3 DNA, CDR3 protein. A D gene is named only where the DNA matches it firmly. Clone size, where shown, is once, few, many, or a class for clones that have expanded.

>.|TRBV6-5|.|TRBJ1-2
TGTGCCAGCAGTTACTCGAGTGACGGATATGGCTACACCTTC
CASSYSSDGYGYTF
>few|TRBV27|.|TRBJ1-2
TGTGCCAGCAGTGCCTGGGGAGGGGATGGCTACACCTTC
CASSAWGGDGYTF
>.|TRBV4-3|TRBD1|TRBJ1-2
TGCGCCAGCAGCCACCGGACAGGGAGCTATGGCTACACCTTC
CASSHRTGSYGYTF
>.|TRBV7-4|.|TRBJ2-6
TGTGCCAGCAGCTTAGAGGGGGTCAGGCCTTCTGGGGCCAACGTCCTGACTTTC
CASSLEGVRPSGANVLTF
>few|TRBV4-2|.|TRBJ1-1
TGTGCCAGCAGCCCTCTCGGTGTTAAGGGGGGCACTGAAGCTTTCTTT
CASSPLGVKGGTEAFF
>.|TRBV7-9|.|TRBJ1-5
TGTGCCAGCAGCCTGGGAATGGTTAGCAATCAGCCCCAGCATTTT
CASSLGMVSNQPQHF
>.|TRBV30|.|TRBJ2-3
TGTGCCTGGAGTGTGGATCCTACGCAGTATTTT
CAWSVDPTQYF
>.|TRBV7-3|TRBD2|TRBJ2-1
TGTGCCAGCAGTCGTAGAGGACTAGCGGTGTACAATGAGCAGTTCTTC
CASSRRGLAVYNEQFF
>.|TRBV10-3|TRBD1|TRBJ2-7
TGTGCCATCAGTGAAGGACAGGGCTACGAGCAGTACTTC
CAISEGQGYEQYF
>.|TRBV7-9|.|TRBJ1-4
TGTGCCAGCAGCCCTCTGACGGGGCATTCCGGAGGTGAAAAACTGTTTTTT
CASSPLTGHSGGEKLFF
>.|TRBV12-5|.|TRBJ2-2
TGTGCTAGTGCCATTGGGACTCTCAGGGCCGGGGAGCTGTTTTTT
CASAIGTLRAGELFF
>.|TRBV13|.|TRBJ2-7
TGTGCCAGCAACCCTTGGGGGGTAGGGGAGCAGTACTTC
CASNPWGVGEQYF